Following are 4 T cell receptor beta chains from one sample sequenced in a study of T cells after somatic rescue of genetic block (dated by TCRdb to the early 2020s). Library preparation employed the immunoSEQ multiplex PCR assay. The source is immuneACCESS, and TCRdb retained only in-frame sequences with V and J called. Part of the clones is not carried over; for the studies checked, unresolved V genes explain less than half of this, and the remainder is unexplained. The sample table lists 80,000 to 100,000 clones, 90% of them with a count of one. Clones ranked in the top ten supply approximately 1.5% of the sample. Material: peripheral blood mononuclear cells (PBMCs). All receptors derive from a woman in her late teens or twenties.

This chain joins TRBV5-6 and TRBJ1-4; no clear D gene. CDR3 size: 14 residues. Trimming removed 0 bases at V and 0 bases at J, with 3 bases between. In germline, CDR1 is SGHDT, CDR2 YYEEEE. As DNA, the CDR3 is TGTGCCAGCAGCTTGGGTGCAACTAATGAAAAACTGTTTTTT. Its protein product is CASSLGATNEKLFF.

The genes are TRBV9 and TRBJ2-1; 10 bases match TRBD2. The CDR3 runs to 18 residues. V was clipped by 0 bases and J by 4 bases; unmatched bases: 10. Per the germline V gene, CDR1 is SGDLS and CDR2 is YYNGEE. The chain's CDR3 is CASSVGPAGLADYNEQFF. The CDR3 DNA reads TGTGCCAGCAGCGTAGGCCCCGCCGGACTAGCGGATTACAATGAGCAGTTCTTC.

The rearrangement links TRBV10-1 to TRBJ2-1; no firm D call. The CDR3 is 16 residues long. Trimming took off 0 bases at V and 1 base at J, with 10 bases between the two ends. CDR1 and CDR2 (germline): WNHNN, SYGVQD (reference sequence). CDR3 in DNA: TGCGCCAGCAGTGAGTCCGAATTTTCGTCCTACAATGAGCAGTTCTTC. Its translation: CASSESEFSSYNEQFF.

This clone was seen more than once but under ten times. The chain recombines TRBV4-2 with TRBJ2-1, with TRBD2 matching 13 bases. In germline, CDR1 is LGHNA, CDR2 YNFKEQ. This CDR3 comprises 16 residues. V shed 3 bases and J 7 bases; nucleotides not matched to a gene: 6. The CDR3 is CASSQSLAGGGNEQFF. CDR3 coding DNA: TGTGCCAGCAGCCAGTCACTAGCGGGAGGGGGGAATGAGCAGTTCTTC.